The T cell receptor beta chain described here comes from a study of control samples from healthy donors and cancer patients. This CDR3 is 15 amino acids long. Germline V CDR1 and CDR2: SGHDN, FVKESK. V was pared by 5 bases and J by 2 bases, with 9 bases of the junction left unmatched. The data were produced by immunoSEQ multiplex PCR, yet TCRdb's version contains in-frame clones alone and is incomplete. The sample lists around 22,000 clones, 75% to 85% occurring once. The TCR comes from a man between 60 and 70 years old with head and neck cancer. Material for sequencing was PBMCs. V is TRBV14 and J is TRBJ2-7, with TRBD2 identical over 7 bases. CDR3 loop: CASSLALTSAYEQYF. The CDR3 DNA follows: TGTGCCAGCAGCTTAGCTCTTACTAGCGCCTACGAGCAGTACTTC. Complete variable domain (other parts from reference TRBV14 and TRBJ2-7): EAGVTQFPSHSVIEKGQTVTLRCDPISGHDNLYWYRRVMGKEIKFLLHFVKESKQDESGMPNNRFLAERTGGTYSTLKVQPAELEDSGVYFCASSLALTSAYEQYFGPGTRLTVT.